This TCR beta chain was identified during a study of T cell responses to AZD1222 COVID-19 vaccine. The CDR3 contains 15 residues. Germline V lookup: CDR1 LNHDA, CDR2 SQIVND (reference sequence). V was pared by 3 bases and J by 3 bases, with 4 bases of the junction left unmatched. Clones were read by immunoSEQ multiplex PCR, and TCRdb kept only the in-frame ones, dropping some. Of 140,000 or so clones detected, over 85% appear once; the ten largest clones hold about 1.8%. Findings and caveats of the study: Repertoire samples came only from after the peak T cell response.

Worth noting for this clone: Its antigen is unidentified.

This material consisted of peripheral blood, taken 28 days after the second AZD1222 dose. This chain joins TRBV19 and TRBJ1-4, with 7 positions matching TRBD1. This receptor was taken from an adult who received the AZD1222 COVID-19 vaccine. CDR3 in DNA: TGTGCCAGTAGTATTCCCCAGGGGGCTAATGAAAAACTGTTTTTT. It encodes CASSIPQGANEKLFF.